Presented here are 22 T cell receptor beta chains from one specimen sequenced in a study of regulatory T cells in long-lasting Graves disease. Through Arm-PCR of CDR3 regions and iRepertoire HTBI primers, TCR beta libraries were built. MiXCR was run by TCRdb on the multiplex PCR reads, yielding one entry per CDR3 protein. This table has 350,000 to 550,000 distinct CDR3 sequences, approximately 15% appearing once. The time point here: newly diagnosed GD, antithyroid drugs for less than 3 months. RNA isolated from PBMCs was used to make the TCR library. The same sample was also studied in work on T cells in Graves' hyperthyroidism and ophthalmopathy.

Sequenced here: peripheral blood mononuclear cells (PBMCs), sampled at new diagnosis, from a patient treated with antithyroid drugs. These receptors were obtained from a woman between 50 and 59 years old with Graves disease.

The table lists this clonotype with many counts. This chain joins TRBV6-5 and TRBJ2-1; TRBD2 matches at 16 bases. The CDR3 contains 17 residues. The germline V gene encodes CDR1 MNHEY and CDR2 SVGAGI. After removal of 2 bases from V and 3 bases from J, the junction contained 1 base not matched to a gene. CDR3 coding DNA: TGTGCCAGCAGTTACGGGACTAGCGGGAGGGGCTACAATGAGCAGTTCTTC. Its protein product is CASSYGTSGRGYNEQFF.

At least ten counts were recorded for this clonotype. The rearrangement links TRBV12-3 or TRBV12-4 to TRBJ1-4; D gene ambiguous. The CDR3 extends over 15 amino acids. V lost 6 bases and J 0 bases, leaving 11 bases between the germline ends. The CDR3 DNA reads as TGTGCCAGCAGCCAGGTCACTGCAACTAATGAAAAACTGTTTTTT. It specifies CASSQVTATNEKLFF.

This clonotype was seen ten or more times. The rearrangement links TRBV12-3 or TRBV12-4 to TRBJ2-1; TRBD2 matches at 8 bases. The CDR3 loop spans 15 amino acids. The trim removed 3 bases at V and 3 bases at J, leaving 4 bases unmatched. DNA for the CDR3: TGTGCCAGCAGTTTGGCTAGCGGGTACTACAATGAGCAGTTCTTC. Its protein product is CASSLASGYYNEQFF.

The table lists this clonotype with many counts. This chain uses TRBV5-1 with TRBJ2-7, with D unresolved. Between the trimmed V and J ends, which lost 0 bases and 3 bases, there was a span of 13 bases. The CDR3 extends over 15 amino acids. Germline assignment: CDR1 SGHRS and CDR2 YFSETQ. The CDR3 sequence: CASSLGQTSYYEQYF. DNA for the CDR3: TGCGCCAGCAGCTTGGGTCAAACGTCGTACTACGAGCAGTACTTC.

This clonotype was seen at least ten times. The chain links TRBV2 to TRBJ1-1; 9 nucleotides align to TRBD1. V lost 3 bases and J lost 1; bases outside the gene matches: 3. Germline lookup yields CDR1 SNHLY and CDR2 FYNNEI. The CDR3 has 15 amino acids. The chain's CDR3 is CASSEQGQGNTEAFF. The CDR3 DNA is TGTGCCAGCAGTGAGCAGGGACAGGGGAACACTGAAGCTTTCTTT.

The chain joins TRBV19 to TRBJ2-7; D remains unclear. Trimming removed 10 bases from V and 2 bases from J, with 12 bases in between. Germline loops: CDR1 LNHDA, CDR2 SQIVND (reference sequence). The CDR3 covers 12 residues. In DNA, the CDR3 is TGTGCCACCACAAATCCGGCCTACGAGCAGTACTTC. This sequence encodes CATTNPAYEQYF.

This clonotype was found many times. The chain joins TRBV11-2 to TRBJ1-1; possible D gene TRBD1, 5 bases. This CDR3 is 16 amino acids long. Germline V gene data show CDR1 as SGHAT and CDR2 as FQNNGV. The V end lost 3 bases, the J end lost 3 bases, and 17 bases lay between the germline ends. The CDR3 reads CASSFGVGGADTEAFF. CDR3 sequence (DNA): TGTGCCAGCAGCTTTGGGGTCGGAGGGGCGGACACTGAAGCTTTCTTT.

This clonotype was counted many times. The CDR3 DNA follows: TGCAGTGCTAGAGATCTAGCCAGCCAAGAGACCCAGTACTTC. Protein: CSARDLASQETQYF. The chain is built from TRBV20-1 and TRBJ2-5; tentatively, D is TRBD2 (5 bases). Germline lookup yields CDR1 DFQATT and CDR2 SNEGSKA (reference sequence). CDR3 length: 14 residues. Between the trimmed V and J ends, which lost 0 bases and 1 base, there was a span of 9 bases.

The sample holds many counts of this clonotype. The V gene is TRBV11-1, the J gene TRBJ2-5, with D perhaps matching TRBD1 (6 bases). The CDR3 has 13 residues. Trimming took 11 bases from V and 5 from J, leaving 18 bases between them. Germline lookup yields CDR1 SGHAT and CDR2 FQDESV (reference sequence). CDR3 residues: CAASAARGETQYF. The CDR3 nucleotides are TGTGCCGCCTCGGCGGCCAGGGGTGAGACCCAGTACTTC. The full variable domain, in which reference TRBV11-1 and TRBJ2-5 provide the parts outside the CDR3, is EAEVAQSPRYKITEKSQAVAFWCDPISGHATLYWYRQILGQGPELLVQFQDESVVDDSQLPKDRFSAERLKGVDSTLKIQPAELGDSAMYLCAASAARGETQYFGPGTRLLVL.

J is TRBJ2-2 and V is TRBV5-1; D remains unclear. Germline CDR1 and CDR2: SGHRS and YFSETQ. V was clipped by 7 bases and J by 2 bases, with 15 bases between them. This CDR3 spans 15 amino acids. The CDR3 bases are TGCGCCAGCCATCAACAGCCGACCAACACCGGGGAGCTGTTTTTT. Its translation: CASHQQPTNTGELFF.

This clonotype was observed at least ten times. The CDR3 loop is CASSFNRAVNEQFF. DNA for the CDR3: TGTGCCAGCAGTTTTAACAGGGCTGTGAATGAGCAGTTCTTC. The chain links TRBV28 to TRBJ2-1, with D tentatively TRBD1 (6 bases). Germline V gene data show CDR1 as MDHEN and CDR2 as SYDVKM. The CDR3 length is 14 residues. The germline V and J ends were trimmed by 3 bases and 7 bases, with 13 bases remaining between them.

This clonotype occurred many times. The V call is TRBV7-8, the J call TRBJ2-7; D possibly corresponds to TRBD2 (5 bases). In germline, CDR1 is SGHVS, CDR2 FQNEAQ. The CDR3 spans 15 residues. The ends were cut back, 4 bases at V and 2 bases at J, with 15 bases in the middle. CDR3 sequence (DNA): TGTGCCAGCAGCTCGGAGCGGAGTCTAGCCTACGAGCAGTACTTC. Its protein is CASSSERSLAYEQYF. Drawing the rest from reference TRBV7-8 and TRBJ2-7, the complete variable domain is GAGVSQSPRYKVAKRGQDVALRCDPISGHVSLFWYQQALGQGPEFLTYFQNEAQLDKSGLPSDRFFAERPEGSVSTLKIQRTQQEDSAVYLCASSSERSLAYEQYFGPGTRLTVT.

This clonotype came up many times. V gene TRBV11-2 combines with J gene TRBJ2-2, with 8 positions matching TRBD2. V was clipped by 5 bases and J by 9 bases; unmatched bases: 8. Per the germline V gene, CDR1 is SGHAT and CDR2 is FQNNGV. CDR3 size: 14 residues. This chain's CDR3 is CASSAPGGDRELFF. The CDR3 DNA follows: TGTGCCAGCAGCGCTCCGGGAGGGGACCGGGAGCTGTTTTTT.

The chain recombines TRBV5-1 with TRBJ2-7; 11 bases fit TRBD2. Germline V gene lookup returns CDR1 SGHRS and CDR2 YFSETQ. Trimming at V came to 4 bases and at J to 7 bases, leaving 19 bases not matched to a gene. The CDR3 covers 18 residues. CDR3 residues: CASSRDTRASGRREEQYF. The CDR3 nucleotides read TGCGCCAGCAGCCGCGACACACGGGCTAGCGGGAGGCGGGAGGAGCAGTACTTC.

There are many counts of this clonotype. J is TRBJ2-5 and V is TRBV6-9; maybe TRBD1 (5 bases). V gave up 2 bases and J gave up 2 bases, with 9 bases separating them. In germline, CDR1 is MNHGY, CDR2 SVAAGI. The length of the CDR3 is 14 residues. CDR3 bases: TGTGCCAGCAGTTATCTCCAGGGTCAAGAGACCCAGTACTTC. Amino acid sequence: CASSYLQGQETQYF.

This clonotype was detected a few times. The genes are TRBV7-6 and TRBJ2-3, with 9 bases that match TRBD2. CDR1 is SGHVS and CDR2 is FNYEAQ in the germline V gene. The CDR3 has 16 residues. V was clipped by 4 bases and J by 3 bases; unmatched bases: 8. This chain's CDR3 is CASSSGPSGNTDTQYF. The CDR3 coding sequence is TGTGCCAGCAGCTCCGGACCTAGCGGGAATACAGATACGCAGTATTTT.

This clonotype was detected a few times. This rearrangement joins TRBV20-1 to TRBJ1-2; D unclear. Between the trimmed V and J ends, which lost 6 bases and 7 bases, there was a span of 21 bases. Germline-derived CDR1 and CDR2 are DFQATT and SNEGSKA (reference sequence). The CDR3 is made up of 14 amino acids. CDR3 coding DNA: TGCAGTGCCACCTTAGGACGGCTCTATGGTGGCTACACCTTC. This translates into CSATLGRLYGGYTF.

This clonotype has only a few counts. V and J are TRBV12-3 or TRBV12-4 and TRBJ2-7; 9 bases are a match to TRBD2. The V and J ends lost 6 bases and 2 bases, in that order; junction bases with no gene match: 5. The CDR3 loop spans 14 amino acids. DNA of the CDR3: TGTGCCAGCAGACTGACTAGCGGTACCTACGAGCAGTACTTC. This codes for CASRLTSGTYEQYF.

This sequence joins TRBV5-1 and TRBJ1-2, with 9 bases matching TRBD1. The CDR3 covers 15 residues. With V trimmed by 3 bases and J by 6 bases, 9 bases remained unmatched. Germline assignment: CDR1 SGHRS and CDR2 YFSETQ. CDR3 bases: TGCGCCAGCAGCTGGGGACAGGGCGGTTTCGATGGCTACACCTTC. Its translation: CASSWGQGGFDGYTF.

The gene calls are TRBV6-1 and TRBJ1-3; tentatively, D is TRBD1 (5 bases). The V and J ends lost 6 bases and 0 bases respectively, with 9 bases between them. The germline CDR1 and CDR2 sequences are MNHNS and SASEGT. The CDR3 has 14 residues. For the CDR3, the DNA is TGTGCCAGCAGGGGCGACAGCTCTGGAAACACCATATATTTT. It encodes CASRGDSSGNTIYF.

This clonotype was seen repeatedly, ten times or more. The V and J genes are TRBV28 and TRBJ1-1; D gene uncertain. Trimming shortened V by 8 bases and J by 0 bases, and 16 bases separated the two germline ends. Germline-derived CDR1 and CDR2 are MDHEN and SYDVKM. The CDR3 is 15 amino acids. CDR3 in amino acids: CASATATTLNTEAFF. In nucleotides, the CDR3 is TGTGCCAGCGCGACCGCGACAACCCTGAACACTGAAGCTTTCTTT.

V and J are TRBV11-2 and TRBJ2-1; D is unclear. V was clipped by 8 bases and J by 1 base, with 12 bases between them. CDR3 length equals 14 residues. The germline CDR1 and CDR2 sequences are SGHAT and FQNNGV. CDR3 nucleotide sequence: TGTGCCAGCGCCCGGCGTGATTCCTACAATGAGCAGTTCTTC. It codes for CASARRDSYNEQFF.